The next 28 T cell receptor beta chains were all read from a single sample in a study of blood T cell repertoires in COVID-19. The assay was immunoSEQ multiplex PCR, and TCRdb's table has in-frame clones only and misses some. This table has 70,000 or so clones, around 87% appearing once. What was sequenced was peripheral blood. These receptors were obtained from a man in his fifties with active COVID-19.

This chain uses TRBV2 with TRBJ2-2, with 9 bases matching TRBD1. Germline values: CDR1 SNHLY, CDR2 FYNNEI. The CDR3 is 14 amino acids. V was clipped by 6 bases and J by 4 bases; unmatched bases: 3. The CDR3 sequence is CASSGTGRTGELFF. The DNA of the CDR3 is TGTGCCAGCAGCGGGACAGGGCGCACCGGGGAGCTGTTTTTT. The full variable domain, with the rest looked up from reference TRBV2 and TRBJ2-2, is EPEVTQTPSHQVTQMGQEVILRCVPISNHLYFYWYRQILGQKVEFLVSFYNNEISEKSEIFDDQFSVERPDGSNFTLKIRSTKLEDSAMYFCASSGTGRTGELFFGEGSRLTVL.

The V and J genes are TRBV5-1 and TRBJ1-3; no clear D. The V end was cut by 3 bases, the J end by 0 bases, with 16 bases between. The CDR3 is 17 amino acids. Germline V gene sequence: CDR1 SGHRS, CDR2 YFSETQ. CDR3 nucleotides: TGCGCCAGCAGCTCGGGGATGAGGCCTAGCTCTGGAAACACCATATATTTT. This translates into CASSSGMRPSSGNTIYF.

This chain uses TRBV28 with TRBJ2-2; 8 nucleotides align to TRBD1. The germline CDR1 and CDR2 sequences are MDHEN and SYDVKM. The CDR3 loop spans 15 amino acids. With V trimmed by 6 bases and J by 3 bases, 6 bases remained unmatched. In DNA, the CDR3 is TGTGCCAGCAGAAGTACAGGGGGTTACACCGGGGAGCTGTTTTTT. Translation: CASRSTGGYTGELFF. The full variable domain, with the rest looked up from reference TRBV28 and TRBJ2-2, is DVKVTQSSRYLVKRTGEKVFLECVQDMDHENMFWYRQDPGLGLRLIYFSYDVKMKEKGDIPEGYSVSREKKERFSLILESASTNQTSMYLCASRSTGGYTGELFFGEGSRLTVL.

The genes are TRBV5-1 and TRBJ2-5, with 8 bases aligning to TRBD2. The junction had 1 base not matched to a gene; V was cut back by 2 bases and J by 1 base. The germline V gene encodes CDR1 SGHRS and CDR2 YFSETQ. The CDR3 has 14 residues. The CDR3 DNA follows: TGCGCCAGCAGCTTTAGCGGGATCCAAGAGACCCAGTACTTC. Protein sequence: CASSFSGIQETQYF.

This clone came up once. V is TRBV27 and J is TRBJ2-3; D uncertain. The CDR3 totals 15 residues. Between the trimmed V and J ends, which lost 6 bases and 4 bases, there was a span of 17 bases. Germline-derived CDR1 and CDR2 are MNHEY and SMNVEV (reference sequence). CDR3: CASRPEAISPDTQYF. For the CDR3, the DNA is TGTGCCAGCAGACCTGAGGCTATTTCCCCAGATACGCAGTATTTT.

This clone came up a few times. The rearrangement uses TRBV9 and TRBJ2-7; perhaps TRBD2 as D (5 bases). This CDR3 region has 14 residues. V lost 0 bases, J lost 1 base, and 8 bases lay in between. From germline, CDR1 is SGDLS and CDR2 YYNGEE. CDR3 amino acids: CASSVVPGSYEQYF. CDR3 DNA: TGTGCCAGCAGCGTAGTGCCGGGGTCCTACGAGCAGTACTTC.

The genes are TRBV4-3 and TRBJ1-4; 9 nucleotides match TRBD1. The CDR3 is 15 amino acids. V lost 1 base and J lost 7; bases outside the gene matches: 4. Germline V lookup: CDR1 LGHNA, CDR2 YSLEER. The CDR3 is CASSQGTGAVEKLFF. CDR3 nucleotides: TGCGCCAGCAGCCAAGGGACAGGGGCAGTTGAAAAACTGTTTTTT.

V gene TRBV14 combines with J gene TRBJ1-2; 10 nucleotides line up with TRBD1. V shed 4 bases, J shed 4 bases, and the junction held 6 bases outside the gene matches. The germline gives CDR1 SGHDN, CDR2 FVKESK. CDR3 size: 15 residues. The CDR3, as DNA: TGTGCCAGCAGCCCATGGGACAGGGGTCCCTATGGCTACACCTTC. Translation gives CASSPWDRGPYGYTF.

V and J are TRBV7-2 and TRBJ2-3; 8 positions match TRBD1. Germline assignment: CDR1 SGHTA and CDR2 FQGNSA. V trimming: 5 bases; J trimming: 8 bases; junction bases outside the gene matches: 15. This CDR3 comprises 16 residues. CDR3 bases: TGTGCCAGCAGCCTATCAACCGGGACAGGAAGGGGTACGCAGTATTTT. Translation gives CASSLSTGTGRGTQYF.

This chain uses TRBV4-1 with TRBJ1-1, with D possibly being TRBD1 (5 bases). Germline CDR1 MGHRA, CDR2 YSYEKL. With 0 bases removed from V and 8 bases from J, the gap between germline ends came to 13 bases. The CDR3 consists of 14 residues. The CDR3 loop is CASSQEGGSREAFF. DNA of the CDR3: TGCGCCAGCAGCCAAGAGGGGGGAAGCAGAGAAGCTTTCTTT.

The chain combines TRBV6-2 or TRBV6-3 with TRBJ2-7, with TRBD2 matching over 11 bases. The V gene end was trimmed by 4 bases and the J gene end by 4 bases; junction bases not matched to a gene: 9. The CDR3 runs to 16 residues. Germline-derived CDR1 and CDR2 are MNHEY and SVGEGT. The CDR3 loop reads CASSSIIAGGPYEQYF. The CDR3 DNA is TGTGCCAGCAGTTCAATAATAGCGGGAGGGCCTTACGAGCAGTACTTC.

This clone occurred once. The CDR3 is CASSLNHRLFF. CDR3 DNA sequence: TGTGCCAGCAGTTTAAATCATAGGCTGTTTTTT. The chain combines TRBV28 with TRBJ2-2; no reliable D call. The CDR3 has 11 residues. Trimming cost V 2 bases and J 13 bases, with 8 bases left between them. The germline V gene encodes CDR1 MDHEN and CDR2 SYDVKM.

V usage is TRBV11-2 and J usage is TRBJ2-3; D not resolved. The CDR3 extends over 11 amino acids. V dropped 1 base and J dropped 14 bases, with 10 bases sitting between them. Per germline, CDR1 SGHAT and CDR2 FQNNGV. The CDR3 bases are TGTGCCAGCAGCTTAGGCCGTAGTACGTATTTT. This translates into CASSLGRSTYF.

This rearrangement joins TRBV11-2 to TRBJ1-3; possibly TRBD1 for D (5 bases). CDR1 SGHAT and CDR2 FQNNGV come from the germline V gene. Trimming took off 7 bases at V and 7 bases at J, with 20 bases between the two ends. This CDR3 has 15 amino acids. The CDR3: CASTREGSSANTIYF. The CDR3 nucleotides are TGTGCCAGCACCAGGGAGGGGTCGAGTGCGAACACCATATATTTT.

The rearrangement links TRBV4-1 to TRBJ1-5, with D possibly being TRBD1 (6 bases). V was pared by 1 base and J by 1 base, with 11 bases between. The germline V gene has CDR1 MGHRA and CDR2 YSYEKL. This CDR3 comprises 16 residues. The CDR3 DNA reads TGCGCCAGCAGCCAAGGGCCGGGACACAGCAATCAGCCCCAGCATTTT. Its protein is CASSQGPGHSNQPQHF.

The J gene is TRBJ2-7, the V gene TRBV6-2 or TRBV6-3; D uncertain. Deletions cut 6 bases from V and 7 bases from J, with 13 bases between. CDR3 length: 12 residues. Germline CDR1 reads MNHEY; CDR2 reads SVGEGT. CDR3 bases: TGTGCCAGCAGCCAGACACCTGGAGAGCAGTACTTC. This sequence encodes CASSQTPGEQYF.

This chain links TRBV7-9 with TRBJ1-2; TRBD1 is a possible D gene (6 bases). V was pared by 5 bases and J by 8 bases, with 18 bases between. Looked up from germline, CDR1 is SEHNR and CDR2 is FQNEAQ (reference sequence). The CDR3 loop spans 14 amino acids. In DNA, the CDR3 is TGTGCCAGCAGCGCCCGGCCACAGGGTGGCGGCTACACCTTC. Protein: CASSARPQGGGYTF. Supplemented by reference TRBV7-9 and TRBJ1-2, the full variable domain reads DTGVSQNPRHKITKRGQNVTFRCDPISEHNRLYWYRQTLGQGPEFLTYFQNEAQLEKSRLLSDRFSAERPKGSFSTLEIQRTEQGDSAMYLCASSARPQGGGYTFGSGTRLTVV.

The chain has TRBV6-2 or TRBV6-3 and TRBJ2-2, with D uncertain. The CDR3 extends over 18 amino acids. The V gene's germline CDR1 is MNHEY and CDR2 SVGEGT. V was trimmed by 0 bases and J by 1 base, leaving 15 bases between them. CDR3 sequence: CASSYSLTPRGNTGELFF. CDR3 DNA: TGTGCCAGCAGTTACTCCTTAACCCCCCGAGGGAACACCGGGGAGCTGTTTTTT.

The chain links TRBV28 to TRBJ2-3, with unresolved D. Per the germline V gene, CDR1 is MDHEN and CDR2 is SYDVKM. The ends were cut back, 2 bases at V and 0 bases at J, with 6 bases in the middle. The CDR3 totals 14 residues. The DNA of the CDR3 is TGTGCCAGCAGTTTAGCGCCTAGCACAGATACGCAGTATTTT. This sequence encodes CASSLAPSTDTQYF.

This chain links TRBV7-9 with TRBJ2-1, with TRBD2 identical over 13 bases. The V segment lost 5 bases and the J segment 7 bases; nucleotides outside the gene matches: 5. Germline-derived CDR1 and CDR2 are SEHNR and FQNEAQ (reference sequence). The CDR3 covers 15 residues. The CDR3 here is CASSPWTSGSNEQFF. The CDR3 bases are TGTGCCAGCAGCCCTTGGACTAGCGGGAGTAATGAGCAGTTCTTC.

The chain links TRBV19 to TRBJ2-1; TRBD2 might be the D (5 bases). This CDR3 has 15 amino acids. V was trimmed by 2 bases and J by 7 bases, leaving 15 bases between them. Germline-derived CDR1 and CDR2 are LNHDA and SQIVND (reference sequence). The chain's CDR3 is CASSIRAGDSNEQFF. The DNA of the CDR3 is TGTGCCAGTAGTATACGGGCCGGGGATTCGAATGAGCAGTTCTTC.

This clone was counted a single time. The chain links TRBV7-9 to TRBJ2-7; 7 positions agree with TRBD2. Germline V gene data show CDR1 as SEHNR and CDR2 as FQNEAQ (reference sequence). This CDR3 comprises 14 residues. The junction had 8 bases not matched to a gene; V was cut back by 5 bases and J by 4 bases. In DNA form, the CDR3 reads TGTGCCAGCAGCCCTCCGGGACTAAATTACGAGCAGTACTTC. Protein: CASSPPGLNYEQYF.

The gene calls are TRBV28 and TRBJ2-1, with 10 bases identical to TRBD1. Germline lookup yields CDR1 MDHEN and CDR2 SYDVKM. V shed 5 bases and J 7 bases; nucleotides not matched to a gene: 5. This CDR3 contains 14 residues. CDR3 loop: CASSRDRGQNEQFF. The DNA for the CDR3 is TGTGCCAGCAGTCGGGACAGGGGTCAAAATGAGCAGTTCTTC.

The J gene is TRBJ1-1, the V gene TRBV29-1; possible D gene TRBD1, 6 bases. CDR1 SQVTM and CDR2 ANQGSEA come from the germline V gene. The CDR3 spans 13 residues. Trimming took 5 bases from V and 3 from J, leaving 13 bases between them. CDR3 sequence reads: CSVMGRGYTEAFF. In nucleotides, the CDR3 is TGCAGCGTTATGGGAAGGGGGTACACTGAAGCTTTCTTT.

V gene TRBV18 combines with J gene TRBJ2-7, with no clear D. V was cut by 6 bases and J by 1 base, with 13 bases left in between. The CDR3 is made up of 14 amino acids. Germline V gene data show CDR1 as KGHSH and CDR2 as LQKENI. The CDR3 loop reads CASSPGAASYEQYF. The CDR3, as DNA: TGTGCCAGCTCCCCGGGTGCAGCATCCTACGAGCAGTACTTC. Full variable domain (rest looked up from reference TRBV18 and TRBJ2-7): NAGVMQNPRHLVRRRGQEARLRCSPMKGHSHVYWYRQLPEEGLKFMVYLQKENIIDESGMPKERFSAEFPKEGPSILRIQQVVRGDSAAYFCASSPGAASYEQYFGPGTRLTVT.

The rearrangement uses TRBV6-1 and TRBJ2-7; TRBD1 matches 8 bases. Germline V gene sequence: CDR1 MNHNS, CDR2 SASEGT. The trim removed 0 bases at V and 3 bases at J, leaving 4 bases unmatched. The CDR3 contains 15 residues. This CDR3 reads CASSEAGTGLYEQYF. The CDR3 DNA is TGTGCCAGCAGTGAAGCCGGGACAGGACTCTACGAGCAGTACTTC.

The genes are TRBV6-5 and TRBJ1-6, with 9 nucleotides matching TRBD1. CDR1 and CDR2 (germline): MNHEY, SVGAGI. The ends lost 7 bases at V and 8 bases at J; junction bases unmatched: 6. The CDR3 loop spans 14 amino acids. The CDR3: CASTPGQGYSPLHF. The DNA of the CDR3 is TGTGCCAGCACCCCCGGACAGGGGTATTCACCCCTCCACTTT.

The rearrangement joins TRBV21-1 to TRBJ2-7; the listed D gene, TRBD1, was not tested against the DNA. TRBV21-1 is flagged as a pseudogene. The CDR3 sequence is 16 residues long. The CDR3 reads CASSKDRDRGIYEQYF. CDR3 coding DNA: TGTGCCAGCAGCAAAGATCGGGACAGGGGAATCTACGAGCAGTACTTC.